The rows below give T cell receptor beta chains drawn from one sample of a study of Ad26.COV2.S vaccination and SARS-CoV-2 variants. Assay used: immunoSEQ multiplex PCR; TCRdb lists only in-frame clones, some missing. There are 350,000 to 500,000 clones in the sample; about 90% occur only once, and around 4.5% lies in the top ten. Sequencing was performed on peripheral blood, taken in a trial of Ad26.COV2.S vaccine versus placebo. The receptor source for this set is a person between 18 and 65 years old who received the Ad26.COV2.S COVID-19 vaccine or a placebo. Both conserved end residues are part of each CDR3. A D gene is named only where the DNA matches it firmly. Clone size, where shown, is once, few, many, or a class for clones that have expanded.

TGTGCCAGCAGTTTATGGCTCAGACAGGACCCGGGGGGCTACACCTTC | CASSLWLRQDPGGYTF | TRBJ1-2 | NA | NA | TRBV28 | 16
TGTGCCAGCAGCTTGAGCGGGGACGGCTATGAGCAGTTCTTC | CASSLSGDGYEQFF | TRBJ2-1 | TRBD2 | NA | TRBV13 | 14
TGTGCCAGCAGCTTTGGACCGGGAGAGACCCAGTACTTC | CASSFGPGETQYF | TRBJ2-5 | NA | once | TRBV5-5 | 13
TGTGCCATCAGTGGGACCACAGGGGGGAAAGCTTTCTTT | CAISGTTGGKAFF | TRBJ1-1 | TRBD1 | NA | TRBV10-3 | 13
TGTGCCAGCAGCGCCTCAGGGAGTTCCTACGAGCAGTACTTC | CASSASGSSYEQYF | TRBJ2-7 | NA | NA | TRBV7-2 | 14
TGTGCCAGCAGTTCCCCGGGTAAGGGGTCCTACGAGCAGTACTTC | CASSSPGKGSYEQYF | TRBJ2-7 | NA | NA | TRBV28 | 15
TGTGCCTGGAGTCGACCAGGGGAAAAACTGTTTTTT | CAWSRPGEKLFF | TRBJ1-4 | NA | NA | TRBV30 | 12
TGCGCCAGCAGCCCAGGGCGTACGACTGAAGCTTTCTTT | CASSPGRTTEAFF | TRBJ1-1 | NA | NA | TRBV4-1 | 13
TGCGCCAGCAGCCAAGATCGGGGGACCGATGAGCAGTTCTTC | CASSQDRGTDEQFF | TRBJ2-1 | NA | NA | TRBV4-1 | 14
TGTGCCAGCAGCTTAGGGAGGGCCTATGAGCAGTTCTTC | CASSLGRAYEQFF | TRBJ2-1 | NA | NA | TRBV7-2 | 13
TGTGCCAGCAGTTTATCCAGGGGTTTTTTCGGGGAGCTGTTTTTT | CASSLSRGFFGELFF | TRBJ2-2 | NA | NA | TRBV27 | 15
TGTGCCAGCCATAGGACCAGCCCACCTACGCAGTATTTT | CASHRTSPPTQYF | TRBJ2-3 | NA | NA | TRBV28 | 13
TGTGCCAGCAGCCAAGGGCGGGAGAGCCCCACAGATACGCAGTATTTT | CASSQGRESPTDTQYF | TRBJ2-3 | TRBD2 | few | TRBV4-2 | 16
TGTGCCAGCAGCCGGGGACCGCGGAACACCGGGGAGCTGTTTTTT | CASSRGPRNTGELFF | TRBJ2-2 | NA | NA | TRBV5-5 | 15
TGTGCCAGCAGCTTTAACAGAGACACCGGGGAGCTGTTTTTT | CASSFNRDTGELFF | TRBJ2-2 | NA | few | TRBV7-3 | 14
TGTGCCAGCAGCTTGGGGGACAGGCGGAGGTCCTACGAGCAGTACTTC | CASSLGDRRRSYEQYF | TRBJ2-7 | TRBD1 | NA | TRBV5-6 | 16
TGTGCCAGCTCGAACCGAGAGCGGGAGGGCTCCTACGAGCAGTACTTC | CASSNREREGSYEQYF | TRBJ2-7 | TRBD2 | NA | TRBV27 | 16
TGTGCCAGCAGCCCCCCTCCGGGGACAGGGGCCTACAATGAGCAGTTCTTC | CASSPPPGTGAYNEQFF | TRBJ2-1 | TRBD1 | NA | TRBV5-8 | 17
TGTGCCAGCAGCGCAGTAGGGGGCGGGGAAGCTTTCTTT | CASSAVGGGEAFF | TRBJ1-1 | TRBD1 | NA | TRBV9 | 13
TGTGCCAGTAGTATCCCGAGGGGCACCGGGGAGCTGTTTTTT | CASSIPRGTGELFF | TRBJ2-2 | NA | once | TRBV19 | 14
TGTGCCCAAACGTTCAAGGGGAACGAGCAGTACTTC | CAQTFKGNEQYF | TRBJ2-7 | NA | NA | TRBV30 | 12
TGTGCCAGCAGCTTTGGTTCACAGGGCGTCATATCCTACGAGCAGTACTTC | CASSFGSQGVISYEQYF | TRBJ2-7 | NA | NA | TRBV5-6 | 17
TGCGCCAGCAGCCCTATTAGCGGGAGTGAGCAGTTCTTC | CASSPISGSEQFF | TRBJ2-1 | TRBD2 | NA | TRBV5-1 | 13
TGTGCCAGCGGCAAGCGGGAGGGTACCGGGGAGCTGTTTTTT | CASGKREGTGELFF | TRBJ2-2 | TRBD2 | NA | TRBV19 | 14
TGTGCCAGCAGCGGGGGGGAGGACGCCCAAGAGACCCAGTACTTC | CASSGGEDAQETQYF | TRBJ2-5 | TRBD2 | NA | TRBV5-6 | 15
TGTGCCAGCAGAGATGGACAGGGGGGCTCCTACGAGCAGTACTTC | CASRDGQGGSYEQYF | TRBJ2-7 | TRBD1 | NA | TRBV6-5 | 15
TGTGCCAGCGACCCCGGACAGGCCGTACTTTCACCCCTCCACTTT | CASDPGQAVLSPLHF | TRBJ1-6 | TRBD1 | NA | TRBV6-5 | 15
TGTGCCAGCACGAGGGGGTGGTCCTACGAGCAGTACTTC | CASTRGWSYEQYF | TRBJ2-7 | NA | NA | TRBV2 | 13
TGTGCCAGCTCACCACAACAGGGGACCTACAATGAGCAGTTCTTC | CASSPQQGTYNEQFF | TRBJ2-1 | TRBD1 | few | TRBV18 | 15
TGTGCCAGCAGCTCGGGACCGACTAGCCCGTCCGGGGAGCTGTTTTTT | CASSSGPTSPSGELFF | TRBJ2-2 | TRBD2 | NA | TRBV7-6 | 16
TGTGCCACCAGCAGAGTTGGGTTAGCGGGAATCTACAATGAGCAGTTCTTC | CATSRVGLAGIYNEQFF | TRBJ2-1 | TRBD2 | NA | TRBV15 | 17
TGTGCCACCAGTGATTCTTTGGGACTAGCGGTGCCTAGCACAGATACGCAGTATTTT | CATSDSLGLAVPSTDTQYF | TRBJ2-3 | TRBD2 | NA | TRBV24-1 | 19
TGTGCCAGCAGCCAATCCGGGGGCTCGAACAATGAGCAGTTCTTC | CASSQSGGSNNEQFF | TRBJ2-1 | NA | NA | TRBV16 | 15
TGCGCCAGCCGAGAGGACAGTGGCACTAATGAAAAACTGTTTTTT | CASREDSGTNEKLFF | TRBJ1-4 | NA | NA | TRBV5-1 | 15
TGTGCCAGCTCCCCGATAGCGGGAAGTTTGACAGATACGCAGTATTTT | CASSPIAGSLTDTQYF | TRBJ2-3 | TRBD2 | NA | TRBV18 | 16
TGTGCCAGCAGCTTAGGTATAGCGGGCGGCTACAATGAGCAGTTCTTC | CASSLGIAGGYNEQFF | TRBJ2-1 | TRBD2 | NA | TRBV11-2 | 16
TGTGCCAGCAGTGAAGCTGGGGGAGGGGTTTTCGAGCAGTTCTTC | CASSEAGGGVFEQFF | TRBJ2-1 | TRBD2 | NA | TRBV25-1 | 15
TGTGCCAGCAGCCCGGGACAGGGATACATTCAGTACTTC | CASSPGQGYIQYF | TRBJ2-4 | TRBD1 | NA | TRBV5-6 | 13
TGTGCCAGCAGCCCACAGGGCAGTCAGCCCCAGCATTTT | CASSPQGSQPQHF | TRBJ1-5 | NA | few | TRBV12-3/TRBV12-4 | 13
TGTGCCAGTAGTATCCTAGGACCTCAGAATTACAATGAGCAGTTCTTC | CASSILGPQNYNEQFF | TRBJ2-1 | NA | NA | TRBV19 | 16
TGTGCCAGCAGCTTGGTTCAGGCAACCGCGCTAGCCAAAAACATTCAGTACTTC | CASSLVQATALAKNIQYF | TRBJ2-4 | NA | NA | TRBV5-4 | 18
TGTGCCACAGGTCGCCAGGGACCTTACGAGCAGTACTTC | CATGRQGPYEQYF | TRBJ2-7 | NA | NA | TRBV24-1 | 13
TGTGCCAGTAGCCTCGGGGGCGGATACACAGATACGCAGTATTTT | CASSLGGGYTDTQYF | TRBJ2-3 | NA | NA | TRBV19 | 15
TGCGCCAGCAGCTTGGAGTCAGGGGTTACAGATACGCAGTATTTT | CASSLESGVTDTQYF | TRBJ2-3 | NA | NA | TRBV5-1 | 15
TGTGCCACCAGCATCAGCGGTACCTACGAGCAGTACTTC | CATSISGTYEQYF | TRBJ2-7 | NA | NA | TRBV15 | 13
TGTGCCAGCAGCCTCGACAGGAACACAGATACGCAGTATTTT | CASSLDRNTDTQYF | TRBJ2-3 | NA | NA | TRBV6-2/TRBV6-3 | 14
TGTGCCAGCAGTTTATATCCCCCAGAGCGAGAGACCCAGTACTTC | CASSLYPPERETQYF | TRBJ2-5 | NA | NA | TRBV28 | 15
TGTGCCAGCAGCCACCCAGGAGGACAGGAAGAGACCCAGTACTTC | CASSHPGGQEETQYF | TRBJ2-5 | TRBD1 | NA | TRBV7-9 | 15
TGTGCCAGCAGCCAAGATGCGAACTCGGTCTATGGCTACACCTTC | CASSQDANSVYGYTF | TRBJ1-2 | NA | NA | TRBV4-2 | 15
TGTGCCAGCAGTTTGGGTATTGGGGACACCCCCTACGAGCAGTACTTC | CASSLGIGDTPYEQYF | TRBJ2-7 | NA | once | TRBV27 | 16
TGTGCCAGCAGTTACTCGGGGGGGACTAATCAGCCCCAGCATTTT | CASSYSGGTNQPQHF | TRBJ1-5 | NA | NA | TRBV6-2/TRBV6-3 | 15
TGTGCCAGCAGTCCGACTAGCGGGAGGTTAAATGAGCAGTTCTTC | CASSPTSGRLNEQFF | TRBJ2-1 | TRBD2 | once | TRBV28 | 15
TGTGCCAGCAGCTTAGTCGGCGCGGGAGCAAAGGAGCTGTTTTTT | CASSLVGAGAKELFF | TRBJ2-2 | TRBD2 | NA | TRBV11-2 | 15